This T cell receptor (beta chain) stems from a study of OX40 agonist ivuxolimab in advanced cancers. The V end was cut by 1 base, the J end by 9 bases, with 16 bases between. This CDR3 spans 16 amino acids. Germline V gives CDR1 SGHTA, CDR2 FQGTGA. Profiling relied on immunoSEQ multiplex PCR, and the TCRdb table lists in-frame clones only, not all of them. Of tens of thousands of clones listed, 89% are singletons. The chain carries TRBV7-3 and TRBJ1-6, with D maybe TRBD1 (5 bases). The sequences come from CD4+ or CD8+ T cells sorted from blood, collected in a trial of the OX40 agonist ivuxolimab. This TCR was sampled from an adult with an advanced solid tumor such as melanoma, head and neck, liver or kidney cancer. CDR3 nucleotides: TGTGCCAGCAGCTTAATAGGCGGGCAGGGTGGTTCACCCCTCCACTTT. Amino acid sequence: CASSLIGGQGGSPLHF.